A selection of T cell receptor beta chains follows, all from one sample in a study of blood T cell repertoires in COVID-19. Assay used: immunoSEQ multiplex PCR; TCRdb lists only in-frame clones, some missing. The sample consists of over 90,000 clones, around nine tenths of them appearing once. The specimen was peripheral blood. The receptors shown here come from a woman aged 70 to 79 with acute or convalescent COVID-19. Both conserved end residues are part of each CDR3. The order of the fields is clone size, D gene, V gene, J gene, CDR3 DNA, CDR3 protein. D genes are given only for firm matches. The size of a clone is reported for some rows only, either as once, few or many, or as a class for expanded clones.

>once|NA|TRBV9|TRBJ1-6
TGTGCCAGCAGCGTAGCTCCCTTGAGGGGGAACAATTCACCCCTCCACTTT
CASSVAPLRGNNSPLHF
>NA|TRBD2|TRBV30|TRBJ2-7
TGTGCCTGGAACACGGGAGGGAGGAACGAGCAGTACTTC
CAWNTGGRNEQYF
>NA|TRBD1|TRBV28|TRBJ1-5
TGTGCCAGCAGACCGACAGGGACTGGCGGTCAGCCCCAGCATTTT
CASRPTGTGGQPQHF
>NA|NA|TRBV4-1|TRBJ2-3
TGCGCCAGCAGCCAAGAGAGGGGGGGCCCTAGCACAGATACGCAGTATTTT
CASSQERGGPSTDTQYF
>NA|NA|TRBV2|TRBJ2-2
TGTGCCAGCGGCGGACTGATGAACACCGGGGAGCTGTTTTTT
CASGGLMNTGELFF
>NA|NA|TRBV5-3|TRBJ2-5
TGTGCCAGAAGCTTTTTACAAGGGACTCACCAAGAGACCCAGTACTTC
CARSFLQGTHQETQYF
>NA|NA|TRBV2|TRBJ1-4
TGTGCCAGCAGTGTCTTGAAGGGGTCAGGGATAACTAATGAAAAACTGTTTTTT
CASSVLKGSGITNEKLFF
>NA|TRBD1|TRBV7-8|TRBJ1-1
TGTGCCAGCAGCTTCCGACAGGGGTCCATGAACACTGAAGCTTTCTTT
CASSFRQGSMNTEAFF
>once|NA|TRBV20-1|TRBJ2-7
TGCAGTGCTAGTTTAAGCGGGCGCAGCCACGAGCAGTACTTC
CSASLSGRSHEQYF
>NA|TRBD1|TRBV19|TRBJ1-1
TGTGCCAGTAGTCTAGGGACAGCCGGTGCTACTGAAGCTTTCTTT
CASSLGTAGATEAFF
>NA|TRBD2|TRBV5-4|TRBJ2-2
TGTGCCAGCAGCTTTAACCCCGAACTAGCGGTGGTCGCCGGGGAGCTGTTTTTT
CASSFNPELAVVAGELFF
>NA|TRBD1|TRBV19|TRBJ1-6
TGTGCCAGTAAGGTCAGGGGGGATTCACCCCTCCACTTT
CASKVRGDSPLHF
>NA|TRBD2|TRBV28|TRBJ2-7
TGTGCCAGCAGTCCGGGACTAGCGGGAGATCGCGAGCAGTACTTC
CASSPGLAGDREQYF
>NA|NA|TRBV5-1|TRBJ1-3
TGCGCCAGCAGCTTGTCGGGCTCTGGAAACACCATATATTTT
CASSLSGSGNTIYF
>NA|TRBD1|TRBV5-4|TRBJ2-7
TGTGCCAGCAGCTTGGGACAGGGGCGCGGAGGTTACGAGCAGTACTTC
CASSLGQGRGGYEQYF
>NA|NA|TRBV11-2|TRBJ2-5
TGTGCCAGCAGTCCCCTGGGCAGAGAGACCCAGTACTTC
CASSPLGRETQYF
>NA|NA|TRBV7-9|TRBJ1-1
TGTGCCAGCAGCCCTCCCAAGGTAGGGGGGGTGATTCTGAACACTGAAGCTTTCTTT
CASSPPKVGGVILNTEAFF
>NA|NA|TRBV7-2|TRBJ1-4
TGTGCCAGCAGCTTATGGCGGGGTGAAAAACTGTTTTTT
CASSLWRGEKLFF
>NA|TRBD1|TRBV18|TRBJ2-7
TGTGCCAGCTCACCGTCAGGGGGCTCCCATCCGAGAGAGCAGTACTTC
CASSPSGGSHPREQYF
>NA|NA|TRBV7-9|TRBJ2-7
TGTGCCAGCAGCTTTGGAGGGGGGGGCTCCTACGAGCAGTACTTC
CASSFGGGGSYEQYF
>NA|TRBD1|TRBV6-1|TRBJ1-2
TGTGCCAGCAGTGCCAACTCCGGGACAGGGGTCAAGGGCTACACCTTC
CASSANSGTGVKGYTF
>once|TRBD2|TRBV5-1|TRBJ2-1
TGCGCCAGCAGCTCACTGAGGCTAGCGGGGCAGTTCTTC
CASSSLRLAGQFF
>NA|TRBD1|TRBV18|TRBJ1-2
TGTGCCAGCTCACAGGACAGGAATATCTATGGCTACACCTTC
CASSQDRNIYGYTF